This TCR beta chain was observed in a study of blood T cells in healthy people across ages. Broader study findings: Per million T cells, TCR beta diversity dropped roughly linearly as age increased.

The V gene's germline CDR1 is SGHTA and CDR2 FQGNSA. This CDR3 is 18 amino acids long. A note on this clonotype: No antigen is known for it. The junction differs from germline at one of its ends, possibly a read error.

Combining a sample-barcoded 5' primer with a J-beta primer mix, a second PCR ran for roughly 7 to 12 cycles. TCRdb analysed the 5' RACE reads with MiXCR anew, one entry per CDR3 protein. Among around 1,900,000 distinct CDR3 sequences, 30% to 40% were seen once, and the ten largest hold roughly 23%. This clonotype was sampled from a human donor in good health. The sequencing input was blood. This rearrangement joins TRBV7-2 to TRBJ1-6, with 7 bases identical to TRBD1. The CDR3: CASSLAGSGGSFNSPLHF. The CDR3 nucleotides are TGTGCCAGCAGCTTAGCCGGGTCAGGGGGGTCCTTTAATTCACCCCTCCACTTT. Combining the CDR3 with reference TRBV7-2 and TRBJ1-6 gives the whole variable domain GAGVSQSPSNKVTEKGKDVELRCDPISGHTALYWYRQSLGQGLEFLIYFQGNSAPDKSGLPSDRFSAERTGGSVSTLTIQRTQQEDSAVYLCASSLAGSGGSFNSPLHFGNGTRLTVT.